This TCR beta chain was captured in a study of immune evolution from preneoplasia to lung adenocarcinoma. Measured with immunoSEQ multiplex PCR; TCRdb has only the in-frame clones, and not every one. The data show under 45,000 clones, approximately 80% seen once. The sample comprised FFPE invasive lung adenocarcinoma tissue. The clonotype was recovered from a person between 60 and 70 years old with lung adenocarcinoma.

The CDR3 DNA sequence: TGTGCCAGCAGCGTAGAGGCGGGGGAGGACCAGCCCCAGCATTTT. Its translation is CASSVEAGEDQPQHF. The chain combines TRBV9 with TRBJ1-5; D might be TRBD1 (5 bases). The V end lost 0 bases, the J end lost 7 bases, and 14 bases lay between the germline ends. CDR1 is SGDLS and CDR2 is YYNGEE in the germline V gene. There are 15 residues in the CDR3.